This T cell receptor (beta chain) stems from a study of vaccination effects on CD4 cells after COVID-19. Across the whole study: Post-vaccination samples were obtained at early and late time points from a few convalescent patients. After the second dose, samples were taken at median day 72.

Repertoires were generated with immunoSEQ multiplex PCR, while TCRdb's copy carries only in-frame clones and drops some. The sample includes 15,000 to 20,000 clones, around 70% of them seen just once. Regarding the study as a whole: Few convalescent patients, and no early post-infection timepoints, were available to the study.

CDR1 and CDR2 (germline): MNHEY, SVGAGI. The V and J ends lost 7 bases and 2 bases respectively, with 14 bases between them. This CDR3 contains 14 residues. Sequencing was preceded by expansion of antigen-specific CD4+ T cells with viral peptide pools in the ViraFEST assay. A roughly 11-day culture period preceded the isolation of CD4+ T cells. By PCR, the person was confirmed to have had SARS-CoV-2 infection between March and December 2020. Either the mRNA-1273 or the BNT162b2 vaccine was given to participants as two doses. On day 3 and again on day 7, half the medium was replaced with IL-2 medium. In regard to this clone: The antigen is unknown.

Sequenced material: CD4+ T cells from PBMCs cultured with SARS-CoV-2 spike peptides, taken after COVID-19 vaccination. This chain uses TRBV6-5 with TRBJ1-2, with D tentatively TRBD1 (5 bases). The receptor comes from a human donor who had a prior SARS-CoV-2 infection. CDR3: CASILTGGNYGYTF. The CDR3 DNA reads TGTGCCAGCATCCTTACGGGGGGGAACTATGGCTACACCTTC.